One sample yielded the 5 T cell receptor beta chains listed below, sequenced in a study of T cells in Graves' hyperthyroidism and ophthalmopathy. The CDR3 regions of TCR beta were amplified from RNA transcripts. TCR CDR3 regions were first amplified by RT-PCR with HTBI primers. TCRdb re-derived calls from the multiplex PCR reads in MiXCR, one entry per CDR3 protein. The sample lists some 500,000 distinct CDR3 sequences, around 22% occurring once. The sequencing sample was made of blood. The receptors shown here come from a woman in her 30s with Graves' ophthalmopathy.

This clonotype was observed a handful of times. This chain uses TRBV5-1 with TRBJ2-4, with D possibly being TRBD1 or TRBD2 (5 bases each). There are 16 residues in the CDR3. The V gene's germline CDR1 is SGHRS and CDR2 YFSETQ. V shed 2 bases and J shed 0 bases, with 12 bases lying between them. CDR3 sequence: CASSFGTEVAKNIQYF. CDR3 nucleotide sequence: TGCGCCAGCAGCTTCGGGACGGAAGTAGCCAAAAACATTCAGTACTTC.

This clonotype occurred many times. This chain links TRBV6-1 with TRBJ2-7; D gene unclear. Trimming took 5 bases from V and 9 from J, leaving 14 bases between them. The CDR3 covers 12 residues. CDR1 is MNHNS, CDR2 SASEGT, per germline. CDR3 loop: CASSRRQEPQYF. For the CDR3, the DNA is TGTGCCAGCAGTAGGCGGCAGGAGCCGCAGTACTTC.

The table lists this clonotype with many counts. One end of the junction fails to match germline, which may point to a read error. The V call is TRBV28, the J call TRBJ1-1, with D unclear. The CDR3 consists of 13 residues. The germline V gene encodes CDR1 MDHEN and CDR2 SYDVKM. Here the CDR3 DNA reads TGTGCCAGCAGTCCGAACCTAAGAACTGAAGCTCTCTTT. It encodes CASSPNLRTEALF.

V gene TRBV28 combines with J gene TRBJ1-2; no clear D. Per germline, CDR1 MDHEN and CDR2 SYDVKM. Deletions cut 3 bases from V and 4 bases from J, with 9 bases between. The CDR3 loop spans 13 amino acids. This chain's CDR3 is CASSFQIAYGYTF. Here the CDR3 DNA reads TGTGCCAGCAGTTTTCAGATCGCCTATGGCTACACCTTC.

The CDR3 bases are TGCAGCGTTGAACTACGAGCGACAGGACGGGGCTACACCTTC. Protein sequence: CSVELRATGRGYTF. This rearrangement joins TRBV29-1 to TRBJ1-2; TRBD1 is a possible D gene (6 bases). Trimming pared 2 bases from V and 8 bases from J, leaving 18 bases between. This CDR3 has 14 amino acids. Germline V gene sequence: CDR1 SQVTM, CDR2 ANQGSEA.